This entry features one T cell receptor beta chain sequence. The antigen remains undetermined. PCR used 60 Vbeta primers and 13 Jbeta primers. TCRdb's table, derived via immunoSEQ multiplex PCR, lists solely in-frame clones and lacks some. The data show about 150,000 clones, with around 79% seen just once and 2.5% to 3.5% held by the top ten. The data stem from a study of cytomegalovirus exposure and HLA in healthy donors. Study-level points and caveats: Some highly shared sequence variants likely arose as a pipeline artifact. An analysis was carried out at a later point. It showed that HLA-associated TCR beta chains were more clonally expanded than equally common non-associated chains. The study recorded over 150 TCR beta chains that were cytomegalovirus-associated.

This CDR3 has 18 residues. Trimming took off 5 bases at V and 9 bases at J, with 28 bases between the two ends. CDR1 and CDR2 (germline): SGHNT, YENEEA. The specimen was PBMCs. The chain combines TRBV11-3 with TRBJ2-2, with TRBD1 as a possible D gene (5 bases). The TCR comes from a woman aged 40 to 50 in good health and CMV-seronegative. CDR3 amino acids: CASSAPRVVAGFLRELFF. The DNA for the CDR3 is TGTGCCAGCAGCGCCCCTAGGGTGGTGGCAGGGTTTTTGCGGGAGCTGTTTTTT. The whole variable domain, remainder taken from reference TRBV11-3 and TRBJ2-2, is EAGVVQSPRYKIIEKKQPVAFWCNPISGHNTLYWYLQNLGQGPELLIRYENEEAVDDSQLPKDRFSAERLKGVDSTLKIQPAELGDSAVYLCASSAPRVVAGFLRELFFGEGSRLTVL.